The sequence of this T cell receptor (beta chain) was determined in a study of T-cell reconstitution after alpha-beta-depleted transplantation in children. Ten or more counts support this clonotype. The antigen remains unidentified. Germline lookup yields CDR1 SQVTM and CDR2 ANQGSEA. V was clipped by 2 bases and J by 4 bases, with 7 bases between them. The CDR3 is 12 amino acids. Preparing the TCRbeta library involved the use of unique molecular identifiers. TCRdb processed the PCR reads anew with MiXCR; each CDR3 protein has one entry. The table has tens of thousands of distinct CDR3 sequences, about 9% seen once; the top ten hold 27%. Findings of the study overall: Elevated TCRbeta diversity at day 60 was traced, in some patients, to surviving recipient T cells and thymic progenitors. When one year had passed after transplant, most T-cell counts and diversity came from newly produced T cells. Roughly two months post-transplant, alpha-beta T cells reportedly originated from several hundred graft clones that had expanded.

The chain uses TRBV29-1 and TRBJ2-3; D unclear. Sequencing used PBMCs, mostly from graft donor cells, obtained 60 days after TCRalphabeta/CD19-depleted stem cell transplant. The clonotype was recovered from a male patient aged 2 to 10 who had a stem cell transplant for chronic granulomatous disease, so the T cells may come from the graft donor. Here the CDR3 DNA reads TGCAGCGTTGAACTGGCTCCAGATACGCAGTATTTT. Translation gives CSVELAPDTQYF.